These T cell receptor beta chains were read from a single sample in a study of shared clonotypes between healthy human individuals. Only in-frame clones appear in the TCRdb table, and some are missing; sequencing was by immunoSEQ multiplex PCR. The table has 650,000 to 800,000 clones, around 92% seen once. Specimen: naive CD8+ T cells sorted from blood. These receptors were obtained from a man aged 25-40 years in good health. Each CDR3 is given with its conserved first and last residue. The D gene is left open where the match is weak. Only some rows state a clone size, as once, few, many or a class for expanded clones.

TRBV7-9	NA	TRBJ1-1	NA	CASSSPTRLGTGAEAFF	TGTGCCAGCAGCTCCCCAACCCGACTCGGGACGGGGGCTGAAGCTTTCTTT
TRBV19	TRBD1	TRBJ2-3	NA	CATSGGQEEWGTDTQYF	TGTGCCACTAGTGGGGGACAGGAAGAATGGGGCACAGATACGCAGTATTTT
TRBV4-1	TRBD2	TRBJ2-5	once	CASSVTSGSTETQYF	TGCGCCAGCAGCGTAACTAGCGGGAGTACTGAGACCCAGTACTTC
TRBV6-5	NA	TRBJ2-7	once	CASSRDSAYEQYF	TGTGCCAGCAGTCGGGACTCAGCCTACGAGCAGTACTTC
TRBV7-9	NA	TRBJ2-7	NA	CASSPLGDPAYEQYF	TGTGCCAGCAGTCCTCTTGGGGACCCCGCCTACGAGCAGTACTTC
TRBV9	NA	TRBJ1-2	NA	CASRGGGYTF	TGTGCCAGCCGGGGGGGCGGCTACACCTTC
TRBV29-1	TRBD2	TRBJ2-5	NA	CSVELAGGLETQYF	TGCAGCGTTGAACTAGCGGGAGGGCTGGAGACCCAGTACTTC
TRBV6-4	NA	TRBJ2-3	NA	CASSDEQGPTDTQYF	TGTGCCAGCAGTGACGAACAGGGCCCGACAGATACGCAGTATTTT
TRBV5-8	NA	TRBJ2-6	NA	CASRFRSADSGANVLTF	TGTGCCAGCAGGTTTCGCAGCGCCGACTCTGGGGCCAACGTCCTGACTTTC
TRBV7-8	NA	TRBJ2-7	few	CASSLFYGETGTYEQYF	TGTGCCAGCAGCTTATTTTATGGGGAAACAGGTACTTACGAGCAGTACTTC
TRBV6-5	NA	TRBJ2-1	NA	CASSYLQGSEQFF	TGTGCCAGCAGTTATTTACAGGGATCTGAGCAGTTCTTC
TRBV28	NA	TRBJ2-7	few	CASTSGEVDYEQYF	TGTGCCAGCACTTCAGGGGAGGTGGACTACGAGCAGTACTTC
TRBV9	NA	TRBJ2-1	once	CASSVVGGSSYNEQFF	TGTGCCAGCAGCGTAGTAGGGGGGAGCTCCTACAATGAGCAGTTCTTC
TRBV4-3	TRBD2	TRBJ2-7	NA	CASSPAGGVYEQYF	TGCGCCAGCAGCCCGGCGGGAGGGGTCTACGAGCAGTACTTC
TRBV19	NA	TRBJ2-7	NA	CASSPSLDSYEQYF	TGTGCCAGTAGTCCGTCTTTAGACAGCTACGAGCAGTACTTC
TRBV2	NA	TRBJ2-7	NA	CASRGTSYEQYF	TGTGCCAGCAGGGGGACCTCCTACGAGCAGTACTTC
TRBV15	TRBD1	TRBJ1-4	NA	CATSSASGQGWSEKLFF	TGTGCCACCAGCAGCGCCTCTGGACAGGGCTGGAGTGAAAAACTGTTTTTT
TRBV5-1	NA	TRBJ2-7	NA	CASSLVSSYEQYF	TGCGCCAGCAGTCTGGTGAGCTCCTACGAGCAGTACTTC
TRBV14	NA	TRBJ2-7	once	CASSQESYEQYF	TGTGCCAGCAGCCAGGAGTCCTACGAGCAGTACTTC
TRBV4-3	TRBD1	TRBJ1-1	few	CASSQGQGTEAFF	TGCGCCAGCAGCCAAGGACAGGGGACTGAAGCTTTCTTT
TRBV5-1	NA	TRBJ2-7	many	CASSLVGGEQYF	TGCGCCAGCAGCTTAGTCGGAGGGGAGCAGTACTTC
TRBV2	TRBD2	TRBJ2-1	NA	CASSEAPGGPENEQFF	TGTGCCAGCAGTGAAGCGCCGGGAGGGCCGGAAAATGAGCAGTTCTTC
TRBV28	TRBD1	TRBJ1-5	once	CASRTDRETNQPQHF	TGTGCCAGCAGAACCGACAGGGAGACAAATCAGCCCCAGCATTTT
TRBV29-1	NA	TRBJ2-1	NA	CSVEGSSVTSYNEQFF	TGCAGCGTTGAGGGATCTAGCGTCACCTCCTACAATGAGCAGTTCTTC
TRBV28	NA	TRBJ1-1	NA	CASRAFENTEAFF	TGTGCCAGCCGGGCCTTCGAGAACACTGAAGCTTTCTTT
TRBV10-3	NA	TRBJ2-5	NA	CAISESGSPSSETQYF	TGTGCCATCAGTGAGTCTGGCAGCCCTTCCAGTGAGACCCAGTACTTC
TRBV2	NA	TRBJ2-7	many	CASSDAYEQYF	TGTGCCAGCAGTGATGCCTACGAGCAGTACTTC
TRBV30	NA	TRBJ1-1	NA	CAWSVPPRQTEAFF	TGTGCCTGGAGTGTACCGCCCCGACAGACCGAAGCTTTCTTT
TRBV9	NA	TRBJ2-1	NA	CASSVTGRLAYNEQFF	TGTGCCAGCAGCGTAACGGGCAGATTGGCCTACAATGAGCAGTTCTTC
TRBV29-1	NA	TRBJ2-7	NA	CSVEAGNSYEQYF	TGCAGCGTTGAAGCAGGGAATTCCTACGAGCAGTACTTC
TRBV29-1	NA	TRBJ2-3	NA	CSVLQGTDTQYF	TGCAGCGTCTTACAGGGCACAGATACGCAGTATTTT
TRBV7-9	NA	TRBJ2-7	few	CASSPVYEQYF	TGTGCCAGCAGCCCGGTGTACGAGCAGTACTTC
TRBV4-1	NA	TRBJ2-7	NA	CASSQDSGTYEQYF	TGCGCCAGCAGCCAAGACTCAGGTACCTACGAGCAGTACTTC
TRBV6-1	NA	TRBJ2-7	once	CASSRGGPGEQYF	TGTGCCAGCAGCCGAGGGGGGCCGGGCGAGCAGTACTTC
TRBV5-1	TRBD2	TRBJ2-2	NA	CASSARGEGTGELFF	TGCGCCAGCAGCGCCCGGGGGGAAGGTACCGGGGAGCTGTTTTTT
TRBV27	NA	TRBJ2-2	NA	CASSPSDGPGELFF	TGTGCCAGCAGCCCCTCGGATGGTCCCGGGGAGCTGTTTTTT
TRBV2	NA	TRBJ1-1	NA	CASSQFQYTEAFF	TGTGCCAGCAGTCAGTTTCAGTACACTGAAGCTTTCTTT
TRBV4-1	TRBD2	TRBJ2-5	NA	CASSQVMGLAGVRGETQYF	TGCGCCAGCAGCCAAGTGATGGGACTAGCGGGAGTTAGGGGAGAGACCCAGTACTTC
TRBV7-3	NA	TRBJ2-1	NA	CASSQEGYNEQFF	TGTGCCAGCAGCCAGGAGGGCTACAATGAGCAGTTCTTC
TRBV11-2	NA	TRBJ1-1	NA	CASSWETSEAFF	TGTGCCAGCAGCTGGGAAACGAGTGAAGCTTTCTTT
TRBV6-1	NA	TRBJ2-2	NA	CALGGANTGELFF	TGTGCTCTAGGGGGGGCGAACACCGGGGAGCTGTTTTTT
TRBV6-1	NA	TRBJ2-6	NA	CATLGLQGFNVLTF	TGTGCCACCCTGGGGTTACAGGGATTTAACGTCCTGACTTTC
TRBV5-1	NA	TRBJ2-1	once	CASSPEDNEQFF	TGCGCCAGCAGCCCTGAGGACAATGAGCAGTTCTTC
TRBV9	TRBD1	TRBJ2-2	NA	CASSVARGQGDTGELFF	TGTGCCAGCAGCGTAGCCAGAGGACAGGGGGACACCGGGGAGCTGTTTTTT
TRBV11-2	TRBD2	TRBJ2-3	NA	CASSLDLGGRADTQYF	TGTGCCAGCAGCTTAGATCTGGGGGGGAGGGCAGATACGCAGTATTTT
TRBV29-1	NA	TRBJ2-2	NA	CSVEDPGNTGELFF	TGCAGCGTTGAGGACCCAGGGAACACCGGGGAGCTGTTTTTT
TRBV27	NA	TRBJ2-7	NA	CASSFRISYEQYF	TGTGCCAGCAGTTTTAGAATCTCCTACGAGCAGTACTTC
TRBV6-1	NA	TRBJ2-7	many	CASSEQVSGEREQYF	TGTGCCAGCAGTGAACAAGTCTCCGGGGAGCGCGAGCAGTACTTC
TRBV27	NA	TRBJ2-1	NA	CASSPLGGYNEQFF	TGTGCCAGCAGCCCTTTGGGAGGTTACAATGAGCAGTTCTTC
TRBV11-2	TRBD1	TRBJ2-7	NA	CASSLSGGKYEQYF	TGTGCCAGCAGCTTGTCAGGGGGCAAGTACGAGCAGTACTTC
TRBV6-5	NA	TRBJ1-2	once	CASSYVQGSGYGYTF	TGTGCCAGCAGTTACGTTCAGGGATCTGGCTATGGCTACACCTTC
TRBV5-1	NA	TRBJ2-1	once	CASSSDGVVSSYNEQFF	TGCGCCAGCAGTTCCGATGGAGTAGTTAGCTCCTACAATGAGCAGTTCTTC
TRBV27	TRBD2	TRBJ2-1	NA	CASSLSGGDLHNEQFF	TGTGCCAGCAGTTTATCGGGAGGGGACCTTCACAATGAGCAGTTCTTC
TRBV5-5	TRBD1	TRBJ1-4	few	CASSSGQDNEKLFF	TGTGCCAGCAGCAGCGGACAGGATAATGAAAAACTGTTTTTT
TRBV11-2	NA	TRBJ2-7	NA	CASTGVGYEQYF	TGTGCCAGCACCGGGGTCGGCTACGAGCAGTACTTC
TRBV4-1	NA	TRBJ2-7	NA	CASSRSGYEQYF	TGCGCCAGCAGCCGATCGGGCTACGAGCAGTACTTC
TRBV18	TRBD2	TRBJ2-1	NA	CASFPGLAGGYPRYEQFF	TGTGCCAGCTTCCCGGGACTAGCGGGAGGGTACCCCCGGTATGAGCAGTTCTTC